This T cell receptor (beta chain) was sequenced in a study of blood T cell repertoires in COVID-19 (dated by TCRdb to the early 2020s). Background for the entire study: Samples from collaborators originated in the United States, Italy and Spain and spanned both the acute and convalescent phases of COVID-19. The sample metadata nearly always contained a de-identified subject ID, COVID-19 status, age in years and sex. Deeply sampled blood TCRbeta repertoires from subjects exposed to, actively infected with, or recovered from COVID-19 were included in the dataset. The samples were drawn from two sources: the first 160 participants of the ongoing ImmuneRACE study, and fewer than 1,500 subjects contributed by 6 global collaborators. The repertoires were made available in a free public database intended to serve as a resource for research on the immune response to SARS-CoV-2. Where available, HLA class I and class II types were taken from metadata supplied by the sample provider and were not determined by assay-based typing. The material from the prospective study consisted of cDNA or gDNA derived from T cells, B-cell-depleted T cells, or PBMCs.

This clone has a handful of counts. Its antigen is not yet known. No base-level quality is on record; no much larger clone is a single base apart. TCRbeta CDR3 regions were amplified from genomic DNA using the immunoSEQ Assay, a bias-controlled multiplex PCR. The authors' pipeline ran thus. The number of nucleated cells in each sample was estimated by amplification of reference gene primers within the assay. Sequence reads were collapsed and filtered to measure the absolute abundance of every unique TCRbeta CDR3 rearrangement. For each sample, productive Simpson clonality was calculated by taking the square root of Simpson's diversity index across productive rearrangements. Here the immuneACCESS table is served through TCRdb, limited to in-frame sequences with V and J called. Missing clones are a known gap in these copies; in checked studies unresolved V genes cover under half, and the rest lacks a known reason. V and J calls and clone size follow that table, whereas D and trimming were derived from the DNA. Within this sample are about 300,000 clones, with roughly 86% of them counted one time only. The top ten constitute roughly 3% of the sample.

Enrolling through a virtual design, the prospective study's participants ranged in age from roughly 18 to 89 years and lived across 24 United States geographic areas. To assign participants to cohorts, the prospective study relied on clinical history that participants themselves reported in a screening survey and a study questionnaire. ImmuneRACE Cohort 3 recovered participants were defined by two consecutive negative NP/OP PCR tests, healthcare professional clearance, or symptom resolution. Each participant in the prospective study had whole blood, serum and a nasopharyngeal or oropharyngeal swab collected by mobile phlebotomists. Prospective study participants could optionally give additional blood draws and questionnaires over an approximately two-month period. Prospective study blood samples were shipped either frozen or at room temperature before DNA extraction. Results the study describes overall, beyond this receptor: The amount of clinical and demographic metadata varied by source and participant and was provided uncurated.

The sequence came from a woman aged 18-30 years who had recovered from COVID-19. Sequenced sample: PBMCs or T cells enriched from blood (not recorded which).

DNA sequence: TGTGCCAGCAGCTTTGGTTCTAGCGGGGGCGAGCAGTACTTC. It encodes CASSFGSSGGEQYF. The sequence joins TRBV7-2 to TRBJ2-7; 10 bases in the junction line up with TRBD2. The germline V and J ends show losses of 3 bases and 6 bases respectively, and no gene match explains 5 bases of the junction. CDR1 and CDR2 are read off the germline V gene as SGHTA and FQGNSA. Spanning cysteine to phenylalanine, the CDR3 consists of 14 amino acids. The kept DNA is CDR3 alone, 42 bases in frame from the first base.